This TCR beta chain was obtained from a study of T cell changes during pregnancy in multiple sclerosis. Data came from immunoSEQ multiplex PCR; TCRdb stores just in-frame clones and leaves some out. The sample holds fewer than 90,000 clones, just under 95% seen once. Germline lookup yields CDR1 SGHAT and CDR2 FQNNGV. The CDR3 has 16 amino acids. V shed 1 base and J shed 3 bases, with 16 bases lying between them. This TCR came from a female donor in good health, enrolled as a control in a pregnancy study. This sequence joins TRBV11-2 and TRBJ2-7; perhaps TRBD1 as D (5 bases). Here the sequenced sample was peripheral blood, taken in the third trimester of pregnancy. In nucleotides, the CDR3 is TGTGCCAGCAGCTTAGTATGGTCAGGGCGAAACTACGAGCAGTACTTC. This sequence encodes CASSLVWSGRNYEQYF.